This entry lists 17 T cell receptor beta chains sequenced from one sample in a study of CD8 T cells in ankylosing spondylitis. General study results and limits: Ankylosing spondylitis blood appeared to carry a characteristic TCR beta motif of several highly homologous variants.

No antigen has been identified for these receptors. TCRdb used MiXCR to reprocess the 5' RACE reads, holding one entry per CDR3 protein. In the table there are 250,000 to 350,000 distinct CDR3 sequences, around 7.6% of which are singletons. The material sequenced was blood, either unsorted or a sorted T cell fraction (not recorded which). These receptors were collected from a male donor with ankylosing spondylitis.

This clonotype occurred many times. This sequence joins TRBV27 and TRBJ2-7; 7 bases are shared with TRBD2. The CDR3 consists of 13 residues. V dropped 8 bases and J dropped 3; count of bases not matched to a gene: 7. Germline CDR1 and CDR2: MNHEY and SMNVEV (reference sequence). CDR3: CASGGEIGYEQYF. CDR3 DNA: TGTGCCAGCGGGGGGGAGATAGGCTACGAGCAGTACTTC.

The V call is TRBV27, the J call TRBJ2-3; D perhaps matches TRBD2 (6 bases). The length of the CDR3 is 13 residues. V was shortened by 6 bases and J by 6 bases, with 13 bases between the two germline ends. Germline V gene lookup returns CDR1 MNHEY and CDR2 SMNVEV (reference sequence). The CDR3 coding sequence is TGTGCCAGCAGGGCCAGCGGGCTGGATACGCAGTATTTT. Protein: CASRASGLDTQYF.

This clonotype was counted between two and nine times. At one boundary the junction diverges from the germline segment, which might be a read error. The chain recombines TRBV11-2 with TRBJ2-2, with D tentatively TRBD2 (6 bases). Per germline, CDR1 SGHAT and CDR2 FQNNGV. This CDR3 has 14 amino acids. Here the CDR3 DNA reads TGTGCCAGCAGCTTACGGGGGAACGCCGGGGAGCTGTTTTTT. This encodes CASSLRGNAGELFF.

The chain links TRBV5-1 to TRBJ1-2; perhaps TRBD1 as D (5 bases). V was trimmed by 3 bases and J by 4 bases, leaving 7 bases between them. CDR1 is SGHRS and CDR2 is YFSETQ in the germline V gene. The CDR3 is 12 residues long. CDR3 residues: CASSWDGYGYTF. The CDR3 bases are TGCGCCAGCAGCTGGGACGGCTATGGCTACACCTTC.

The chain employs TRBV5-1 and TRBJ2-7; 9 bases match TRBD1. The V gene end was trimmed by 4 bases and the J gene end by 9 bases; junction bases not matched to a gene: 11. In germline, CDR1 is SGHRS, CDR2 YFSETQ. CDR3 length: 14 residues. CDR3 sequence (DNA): TGCGCCAGCAGCACAACCGGGACAGGGTTTGCGCAGTACTTC. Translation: CASSTTGTGFAQYF.

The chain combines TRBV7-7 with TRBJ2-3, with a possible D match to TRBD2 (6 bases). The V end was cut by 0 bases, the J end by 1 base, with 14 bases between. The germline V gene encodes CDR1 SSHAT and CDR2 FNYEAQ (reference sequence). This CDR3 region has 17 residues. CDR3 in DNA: TGTGCCAGCAGCTTAGCGGGGGGACGGGATGGCACAGATACGCAGTATTTT. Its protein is CASSLAGGRDGTDTQYF.

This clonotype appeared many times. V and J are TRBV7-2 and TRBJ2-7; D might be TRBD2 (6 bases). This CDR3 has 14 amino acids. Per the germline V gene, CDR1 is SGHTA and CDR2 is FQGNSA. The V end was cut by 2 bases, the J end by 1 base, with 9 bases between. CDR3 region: CASSLSGTSYEQYF. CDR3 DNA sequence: TGTGCCAGCAGCTTAAGTGGGACTTCCTACGAGCAGTACTTC.

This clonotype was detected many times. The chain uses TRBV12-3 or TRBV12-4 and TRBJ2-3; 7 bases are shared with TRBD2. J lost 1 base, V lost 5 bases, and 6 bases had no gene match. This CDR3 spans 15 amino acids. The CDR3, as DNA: TGTGCCAGCAGTCCCCTGGGGGGGGGCACAGATACGCAGTATTTT. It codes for CASSPLGGGTDTQYF.

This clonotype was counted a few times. The CDR3 region has the DNA TGCGCCAGCAGCCGGGTAGCGGGGCCCCGAGAGACCCAGTACTTC. Its translation: CASSRVAGPRETQYF. The genes are TRBV5-1 and TRBJ2-5; 8 bases match TRBD2. From germline, CDR1 is SGHRS and CDR2 YFSETQ. The CDR3 runs to 15 residues. Trimming took 4 bases from V and 4 from J; bases not matched to a gene: 9. The entire variable domain, with the rest obtained from reference TRBV5-1 and TRBJ2-5, is as follows: KAGVTQTPRYLIKTRGQQVTLSCSPISGHRSVSWYQQTPGQGLQFLFEYFSETQRNKGNFPGRFSGRQFSNSRSEMNVSTLELGDSALYLCASSRVAGPRETQYFGPGTRLLVL.

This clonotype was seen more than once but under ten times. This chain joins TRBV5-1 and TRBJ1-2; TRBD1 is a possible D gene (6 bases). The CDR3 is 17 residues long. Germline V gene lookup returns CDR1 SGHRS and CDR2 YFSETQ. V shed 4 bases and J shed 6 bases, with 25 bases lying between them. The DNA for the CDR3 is TGCGCCAGCAGCCAATCCTCTTCGGGGCAGGGGAGGAATGGCTACACCTTC. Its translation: CASSQSSSGQGRNGYTF.

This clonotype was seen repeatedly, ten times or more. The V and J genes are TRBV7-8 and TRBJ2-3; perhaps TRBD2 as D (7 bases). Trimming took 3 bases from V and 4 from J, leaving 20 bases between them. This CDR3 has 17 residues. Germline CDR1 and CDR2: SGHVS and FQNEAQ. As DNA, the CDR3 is TGTGCCAGCAGCTTGCGGGGGCCTAGCTTTCCCCCAGATACGCAGTATTTT. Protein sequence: CASSLRGPSFPPDTQYF.

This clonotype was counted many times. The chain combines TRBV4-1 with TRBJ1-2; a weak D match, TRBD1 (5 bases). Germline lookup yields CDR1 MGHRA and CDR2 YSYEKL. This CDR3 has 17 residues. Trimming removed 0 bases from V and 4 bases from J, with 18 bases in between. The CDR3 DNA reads TGCGCCAGCAGCCAAGAAGATCGACAGTCCTACTTCTATGGCTACACCTTC. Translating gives CASSQEDRQSYFYGYTF.

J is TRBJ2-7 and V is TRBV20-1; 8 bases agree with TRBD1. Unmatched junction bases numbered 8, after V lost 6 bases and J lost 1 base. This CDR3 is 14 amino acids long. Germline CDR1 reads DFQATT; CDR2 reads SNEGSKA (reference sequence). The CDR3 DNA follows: TGCAGTGCAACCGGGACAGGTATATCCTACGAGCAGTACTTC. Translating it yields CSATGTGISYEQYF.

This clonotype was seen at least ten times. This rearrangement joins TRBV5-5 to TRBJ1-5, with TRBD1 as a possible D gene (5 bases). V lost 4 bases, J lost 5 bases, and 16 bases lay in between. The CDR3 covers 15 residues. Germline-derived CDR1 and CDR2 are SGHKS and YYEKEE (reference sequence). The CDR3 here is CASSPTGQTDQPQHF. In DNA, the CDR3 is TGTGCCAGCAGCCCTACCGGACAAACCGATCAGCCCCAGCATTTT.

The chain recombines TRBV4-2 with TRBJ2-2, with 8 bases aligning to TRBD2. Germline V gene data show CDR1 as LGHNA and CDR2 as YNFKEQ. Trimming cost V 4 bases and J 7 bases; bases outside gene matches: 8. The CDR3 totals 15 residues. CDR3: CASSPRGLAGGELFF. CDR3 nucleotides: TGTGCCAGCAGCCCCCGAGGACTAGCCGGCGGGGAGCTGTTTTTT.

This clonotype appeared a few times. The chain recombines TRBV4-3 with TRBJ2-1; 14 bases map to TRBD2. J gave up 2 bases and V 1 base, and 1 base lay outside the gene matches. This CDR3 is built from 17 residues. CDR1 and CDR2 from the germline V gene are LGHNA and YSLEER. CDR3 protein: CASSQATSGRAYNEQFF. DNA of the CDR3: TGCGCCAGCAGCCAAGCGACTAGCGGGAGGGCCTACAATGAGCAGTTCTTC.

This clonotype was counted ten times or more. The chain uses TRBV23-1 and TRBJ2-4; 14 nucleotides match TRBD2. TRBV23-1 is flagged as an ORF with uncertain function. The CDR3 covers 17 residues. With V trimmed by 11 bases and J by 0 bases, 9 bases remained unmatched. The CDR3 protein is CARGLAGGNSAKNIQYF. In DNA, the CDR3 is TGCGCCCGCGGACTAGCGGGAGGCAACTCAGCCAAAAACATTCAGTACTTC.